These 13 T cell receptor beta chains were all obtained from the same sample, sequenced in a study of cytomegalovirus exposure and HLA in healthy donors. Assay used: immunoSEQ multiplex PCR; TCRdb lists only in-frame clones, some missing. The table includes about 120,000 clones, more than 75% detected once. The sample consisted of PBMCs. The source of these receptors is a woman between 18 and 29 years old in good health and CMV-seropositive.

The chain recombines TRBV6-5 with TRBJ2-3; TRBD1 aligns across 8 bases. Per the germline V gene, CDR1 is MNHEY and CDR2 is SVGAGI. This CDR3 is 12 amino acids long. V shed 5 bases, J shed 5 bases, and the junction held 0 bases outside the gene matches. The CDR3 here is CASSTGGDTQYF. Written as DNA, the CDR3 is TGTGCCAGCAGTACAGGGGGAGATACGCAGTATTTT.

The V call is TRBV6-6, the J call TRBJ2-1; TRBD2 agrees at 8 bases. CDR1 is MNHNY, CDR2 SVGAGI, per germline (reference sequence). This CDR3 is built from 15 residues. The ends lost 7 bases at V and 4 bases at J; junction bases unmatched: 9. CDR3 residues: CASTYRGGTYNEQFF. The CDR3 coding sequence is TGTGCCAGCACCTACCGGGGGGGAACGTACAATGAGCAGTTCTTC.

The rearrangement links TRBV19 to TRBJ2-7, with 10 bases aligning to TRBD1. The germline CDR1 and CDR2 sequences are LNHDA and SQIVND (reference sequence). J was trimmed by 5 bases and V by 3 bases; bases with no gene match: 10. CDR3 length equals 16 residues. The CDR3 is CASSMHPGQGSHEQYF. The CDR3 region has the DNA TGTGCCAGTAGTATGCACCCGGGACAGGGGAGCCACGAGCAGTACTTC.

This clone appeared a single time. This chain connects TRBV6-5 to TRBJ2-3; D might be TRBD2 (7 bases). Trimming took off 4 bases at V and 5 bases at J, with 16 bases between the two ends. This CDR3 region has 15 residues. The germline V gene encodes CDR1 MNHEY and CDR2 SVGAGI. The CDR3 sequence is CASSSVTGGVDTQYF. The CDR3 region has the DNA TGTGCCAGCAGTTCGGTGACGGGGGGCGTAGATACGCAGTATTTT.

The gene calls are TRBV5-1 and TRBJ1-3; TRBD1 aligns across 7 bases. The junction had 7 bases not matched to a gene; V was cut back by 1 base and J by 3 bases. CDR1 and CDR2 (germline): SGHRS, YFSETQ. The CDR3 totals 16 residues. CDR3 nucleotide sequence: TGCGCCAGCAGCTTGAGACAGGGAGTAGGTGGAAACACCATATATTTT. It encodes CASSLRQGVGGNTIYF.

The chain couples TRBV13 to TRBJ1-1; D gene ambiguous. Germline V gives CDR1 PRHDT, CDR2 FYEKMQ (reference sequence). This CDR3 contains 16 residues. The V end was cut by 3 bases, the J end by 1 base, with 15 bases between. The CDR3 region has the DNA TGTGCCAGCAGCTTTGGACTGCTGGCGAAGAACACTGAAGCTTTCTTT. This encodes CASSFGLLAKNTEAFF.

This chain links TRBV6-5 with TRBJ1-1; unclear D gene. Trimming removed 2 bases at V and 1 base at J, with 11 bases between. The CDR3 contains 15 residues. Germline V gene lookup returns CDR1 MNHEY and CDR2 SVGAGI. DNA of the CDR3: TGTGCCAGCAGTTACACCCATCGGAGGAACACTGAAGCTTTCTTT. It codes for CASSYTHRRNTEAFF.

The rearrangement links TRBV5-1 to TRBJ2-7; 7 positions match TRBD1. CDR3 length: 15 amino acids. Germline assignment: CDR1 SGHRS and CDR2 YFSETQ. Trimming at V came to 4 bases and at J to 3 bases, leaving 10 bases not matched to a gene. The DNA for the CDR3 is TGCGCCAGCAGCGCCGACGGGACAGCAGTCTACGAGCAGTACTTC. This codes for CASSADGTAVYEQYF.

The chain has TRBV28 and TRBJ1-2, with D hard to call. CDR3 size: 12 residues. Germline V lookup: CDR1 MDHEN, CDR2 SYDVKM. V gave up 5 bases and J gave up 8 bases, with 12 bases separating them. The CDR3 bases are TGTGCCAGCAGTCCGGACCCGGGGGGCTACACCTTC. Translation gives CASSPDPGGYTF.

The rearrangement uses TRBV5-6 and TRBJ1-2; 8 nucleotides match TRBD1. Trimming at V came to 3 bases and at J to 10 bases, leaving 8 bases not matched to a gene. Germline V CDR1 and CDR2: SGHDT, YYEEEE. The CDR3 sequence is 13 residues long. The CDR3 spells CASSSDRQGTYTF. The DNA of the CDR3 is TGTGCCAGCAGCTCGGATAGACAGGGGACCTACACCTTC.

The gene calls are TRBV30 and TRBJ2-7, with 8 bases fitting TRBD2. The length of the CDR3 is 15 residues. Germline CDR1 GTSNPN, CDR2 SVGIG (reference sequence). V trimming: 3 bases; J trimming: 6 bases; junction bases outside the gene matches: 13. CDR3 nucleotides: TGTGCCTGGAGCCCTCTACGGGAGGGCCCCCTCGAGCAGTACTTC. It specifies CAWSPLREGPLEQYF.

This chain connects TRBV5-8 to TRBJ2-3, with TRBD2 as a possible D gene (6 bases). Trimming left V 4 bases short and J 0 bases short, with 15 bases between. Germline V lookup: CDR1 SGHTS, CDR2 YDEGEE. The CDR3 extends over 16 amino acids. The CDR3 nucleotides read TGTGCCAGCAGCGCGGGACCCCCGTCCAGCACAGATACGCAGTATTTT. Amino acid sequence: CASSAGPPSSTDTQYF. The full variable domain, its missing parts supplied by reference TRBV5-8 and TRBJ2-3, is EAGVTQSPTHLIKTRGQQATLRCSPISGHTSVYWYQQALGLGLQFLLWYDEGEERNRGNFPPRFSGRQFPNYSSELNVNALELEDSALYLCASSAGPPSSTDTQYFGPGTRLTVL.

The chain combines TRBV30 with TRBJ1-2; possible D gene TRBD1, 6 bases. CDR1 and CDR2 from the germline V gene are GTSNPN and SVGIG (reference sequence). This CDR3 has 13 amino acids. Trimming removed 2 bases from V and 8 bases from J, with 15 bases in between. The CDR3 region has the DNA TGTGCCTGGAGTAGGGGGGGGTCCCGGGGCTACACCTTC. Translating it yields CAWSRGGSRGYTF.